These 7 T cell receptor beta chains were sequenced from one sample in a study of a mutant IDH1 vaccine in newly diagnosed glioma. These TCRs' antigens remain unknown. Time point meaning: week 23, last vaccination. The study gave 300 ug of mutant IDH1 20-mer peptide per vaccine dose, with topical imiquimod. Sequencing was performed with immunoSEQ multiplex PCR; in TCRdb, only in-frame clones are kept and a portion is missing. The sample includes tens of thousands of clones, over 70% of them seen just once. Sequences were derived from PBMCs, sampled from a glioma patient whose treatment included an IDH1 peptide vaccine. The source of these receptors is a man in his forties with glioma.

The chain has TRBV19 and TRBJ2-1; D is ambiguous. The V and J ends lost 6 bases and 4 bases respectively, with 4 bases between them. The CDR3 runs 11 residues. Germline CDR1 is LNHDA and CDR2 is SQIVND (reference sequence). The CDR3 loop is CASSEYNEQFF. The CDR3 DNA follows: TGTGCCAGTAGCGAATACAATGAGCAGTTCTTC.

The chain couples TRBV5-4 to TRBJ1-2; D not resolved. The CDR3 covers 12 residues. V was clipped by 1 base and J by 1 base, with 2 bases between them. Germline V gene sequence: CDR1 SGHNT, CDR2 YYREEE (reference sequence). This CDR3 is CASSLSNYGYTF. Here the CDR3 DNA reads TGTGCCAGCAGCTTGAGTAACTATGGCTACACCTTC.

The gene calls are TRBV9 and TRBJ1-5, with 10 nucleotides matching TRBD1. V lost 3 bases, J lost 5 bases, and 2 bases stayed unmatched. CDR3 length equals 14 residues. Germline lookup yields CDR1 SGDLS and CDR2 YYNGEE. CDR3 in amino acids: CASSGQGAHQPQHF. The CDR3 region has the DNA TGTGCCAGCAGCGGACAGGGGGCGCATCAGCCCCAGCATTTT. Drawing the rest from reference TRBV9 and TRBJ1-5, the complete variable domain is DSGVTQTPKHLITATGQRVTLRCSPRSGDLSVYWYQQSLDQGLQFLIQYYNGEERAKGNILERFSAQQFPDLHSELNLSSLELGDSALYFCASSGQGAHQPQHFGDGTRLSIL.

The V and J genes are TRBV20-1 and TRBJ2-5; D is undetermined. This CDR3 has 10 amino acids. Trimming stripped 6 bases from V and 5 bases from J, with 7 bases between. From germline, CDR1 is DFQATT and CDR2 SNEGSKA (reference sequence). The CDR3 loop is CSARRETQYF. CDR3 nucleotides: TGCAGTGCCAGACGCGAGACCCAGTACTTC.

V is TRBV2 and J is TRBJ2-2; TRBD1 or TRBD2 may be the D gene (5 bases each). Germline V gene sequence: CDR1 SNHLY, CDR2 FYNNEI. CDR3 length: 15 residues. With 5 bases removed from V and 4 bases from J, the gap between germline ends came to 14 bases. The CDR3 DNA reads TGTGCCAGCAGTCCTGGGGGACGGCTCACCGGGGAGCTGTTTTTT. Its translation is CASSPGGRLTGELFF.

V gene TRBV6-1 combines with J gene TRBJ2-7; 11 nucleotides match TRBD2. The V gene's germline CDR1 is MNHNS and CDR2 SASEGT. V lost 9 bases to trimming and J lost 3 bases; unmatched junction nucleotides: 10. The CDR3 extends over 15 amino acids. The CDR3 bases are TGTGCCAGTAGCGGGGGGGGTCTAAGGATCTACGAGCAGTACTTC. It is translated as CASSGGGLRIYEQYF.

The CDR3 sequence: CASSPPLGSAKNIQYF. The CDR3 nucleotides are TGTGCCAGCAGCCCCCCTTTGGGAAGTGCCAAAAACATTCAGTACTTC. The V call is TRBV7-6, the J call TRBJ2-4; D not certain. CDR3 length equals 16 residues. The germline V gene has CDR1 SGHVS and CDR2 FNYEAQ. V lost 5 bases and J 1 base, leaving 15 bases between the germline ends.